This T cell receptor beta chain was found in a study of molecular identifiers for immune sequencing clone quantification. CDR3 length equals 17 residues. CDR1 and CDR2 from the germline V gene are KGHDR and SFDVKD. Deletions cut 1 base from V and 4 bases from J, with 18 bases between. General study findings and limits: Under 1% of molecules in naive cells, but over 98% of effector molecules, belonged to clones above 20 RNA copies.

MiXCR was run by TCRdb on the PCR reads, yielding one entry per CDR3 protein. The table includes approximately 670,000 distinct CDR3 sequences, approximately 20% detected once. This clonotype was recorded many times. Its antigen is undetermined. Input for naive CD8 libraries was roughly 20,000 to 1,000,000 sorted cells; the RNA fraction used was 10%, 30% or 50%. The V and J genes are TRBV24-1 and TRBJ2-5; D possibly uses TRBD1 or TRBD2 (5 bases each). Sequencing was performed on naive CD8+ T cells from blood, with Jurkat cell RNA spiked in. Sample subset: FACS-sorted CD8+CD4-CCR7+CD45RA+ naive T cells. The sequence came from a human donor in good health. Some libraries in this study had Jurkat cell RNA spiked in. In nucleotides, the CDR3 is TGTGCCACCAGTGATTTCGGAGCGAACGTGGGGGTAGAGACCCAGTACTTC. Its protein is CATSDFGANVGVETQYF.